The clone carrying this T cell receptor (beta chain) has ten or more counts. Its antigen is unknown. These data originate in a study of beta chain features in type 1 diabetes. Study context: The patient and healthy donor groups were comparable for age, gender and cell yields. The study's findings and limits: Cells with high TCR expression could be over-represented by cDNA sequencing. Across all four CD4+ subsets, people with type 1 diabetes showed modestly shorter TCRB CDR3s. Comparison showed that naive, central memory and Treg TCRB repertoires appeared more similar among patients than among healthy donors.

The entirety of the isolated RNA underwent reverse transcription, so expressed TCRB transcripts were sequenced. The study sequenced naive, central memory and regulatory T cell samples to an average of around 3.5 million reads. Using immunoSEQ multiplex PCR, the repertoire was profiled, and TCRdb retains in-frame clones only, with some absent. Of about 150,000 clones listed, 7.5% to 8.5% are singletons. The germline gives CDR1 SSHAT, CDR2 FNYEAQ (reference sequence). Trimming stripped 7 bases from V and 9 bases from J, with 19 bases between. The length of the CDR3 is 14 residues. The sequence was collected from a man between 18 and 35 years old with type 1 diabetes. Sequencing input: central memory CD4+ T cells from blood. The rearrangement links TRBV7-7 to TRBJ2-1; D possibly corresponds to TRBD2 (5 bases). CDR3 sequence: CASTLGADFGEQFF. The CDR3, as DNA: TGTGCCAGCACCCTGGGTGCGGACTTCGGTGAGCAGTTCTTC.